Below, 2 T cell receptor beta chains from the same sample are listed, as sequenced in a study of shared clonotypes between healthy human individuals. TCRdb's copy holds only in-frame clones and misses some; the assay was immunoSEQ multiplex PCR. Of 2 million to 2.5 million clones listed, under 97% are singletons. The sequenced material came from naive CD4+ T cells sorted from blood. Subset: CD45RA+ positively selected. The receptors derive from a man aged 18 to 30 in good health.

The chain has TRBV4-1 and TRBJ1-2; possibly TRBD1 for D (5 bases). The ends were cut back, 5 bases at V and 3 bases at J, with 13 bases in the middle. The germline V gene has CDR1 MGHRA and CDR2 YSYEKL. The CDR3 totals 14 residues. This chain's CDR3 is CASSIQAIDYGYTF. CDR3 nucleotide sequence: TGCGCCAGCAGCATACAGGCTATTGACTATGGCTACACCTTC.

J is TRBJ1-4 and V is TRBV5-4; a weak D match, TRBD1 (5 bases). This CDR3 is 14 amino acids long. Germline CDR1 SGHNT, CDR2 YYREEE (reference sequence). V lost 4 bases to trimming and J lost 5 bases, with 12 bases between them. DNA for the CDR3: TGTGCCAGCAGCCAGGGACGGCAAAATGAAAAACTGTTTTTT. Protein product: CASSQGRQNEKLFF. Combining the CDR3 with reference TRBV5-4 and TRBJ1-4 gives the whole variable domain ETGVTQSPTHLIKTRGQQVTLRCSSQSGHNTVSWYQQALGQGPQFIFQYYREEENGRGNFPPRFSGLQFPNYSSELNVNALELDDSALYLCASSQGRQNEKLFFGSGTQLSVL.